This is a list of T cell receptor beta chains from one sample in a study of T cells in Graves' hyperthyroidism and ophthalmopathy. MiXCR was run by TCRdb on the multiplex PCR reads, yielding one entry per CDR3 protein. The sample yields fewer than 750,000 distinct CDR3 sequences, roughly 14% seen once. The sample taken for sequencing was blood. All receptors derive from a woman aged 45-60 years with Graves' ophthalmopathy. Each CDR3 is given with its conserved first and last residue. D genes are given only for firm matches. Not all rows give a size; the values are once, few, many and, for expanded clones, a class.

-,TRBJ1-1,-,TRBV9,CASSVGHLGVDTEAFF,TGTGCCAGCAGCGTAGGGCACCTGGGGGTTGACACTGAAGCTTTCTTT
-,TRBJ2-1,-,TRBV5-6,CASSLGVNSYNEQFF,TGTGCCAGCAGCTTGGGGGTCAACTCCTACAATGAGCAGTTCTTC
many,TRBJ1-1,-,TRBV12-3/TRBV12-4,CASVTGNTEAFF,TGTGCCAGCGTTACAGGGAACACTGAAGCTTTCTTT
few,TRBJ2-7,-,TRBV6-1,CASTRAREGAYEQYF,TGTGCCAGCACAAGGGCGAGGGAAGGAGCCTACGAGCAGTACTTC
many,TRBJ2-1,TRBD1,TRBV2,CASSAQGARGEQFF,TGTGCCAGCAGTGCACAGGGGGCCCGGGGTGAGCAGTTCTTC
many,TRBJ1-3,-,TRBV29-1,CSVDAGNTIYF,TGCAGCGTTGACGCTGGAAACACCATATATTTT
many,TRBJ2-5,TRBD1,TRBV28,CASTELTGGSETQYF,TGTGCCAGCACCGAATTGACAGGGGGGTCGGAGACCCAGTACTTC
many,TRBJ2-7,TRBD1,TRBV2,CASNLGDRGNEQYF,TGTGCCAGCAATCTAGGGGACAGGGGCAACGAGCAGTACTTC
-,TRBJ2-7,TRBD2,TRBV10-3,CAITGLAGAQEQYF,TGTGCCATCACCGGACTAGCGGGAGCACAGGAGCAGTACTTC
once,TRBJ2-1,-,TRBV11-3,CASSQTRLGSEQFF,TGTGCCAGCAGCCAGACTAGGTTGGGCAGTGAGCAGTTCTTC
-,TRBJ2-2,-,TRBV15,CATSRDGAARNTGELFF,TGTGCCACCAGCAGAGATGGGGCGGCGCGAAACACCGGGGAGCTGTTTTTT
many,TRBJ2-5,-,TRBV19,CASSIWGRFTHERQETQYF,TGTGCCAGTAGTATATGGGGGAGGTTTACCCACGAGAGGCAAGAGACCCAGTACTTC
many,TRBJ2-1,-,TRBV7-2,CASSISVVSYNEQFF,TGTGCCAGCAGCATAAGCGTCGTATCCTACAATGAGCAGTTCTTC
-,TRBJ1-1,-,TRBV18,CASSSDPLTNTEAFF,TGTGCCAGCTCATCGGACCCTTTGACGAACACTGAAGCTTTCTTT
many,TRBJ1-4,-,TRBV7-3,CASSLLTGCNEKLFF,TGTGCCAGCAGCTTACTAACAGGGTGTAATGAAAAACTGTTTTTT
many,TRBJ2-7,TRBD2,TRBV6-1,CASSEGTSGDSYEQYF,TGTGCCAGCAGTGAAGGGACTAGCGGGGATTCCTACGAGCAGTACTTC
many,TRBJ2-1,-,TRBV7-9,CASSLTGSSDNEQFF,TGTGCCAGCAGCTTAACAGGTTCCAGTGACAATGAGCAGTTCTTC
many,TRBJ1-4,-,TRBV30,CAWSRLYNEKLFF,TGTGCCTGGAGTAGGCTCTATAATGAAAAACTGTTTTTT
many,TRBJ1-1,-,TRBV5-1,CASSLGPEAFF,TGTGCCAGCAGTTTAGGACCGGAAGCTTTCTTT
many,TRBJ2-2,-,TRBV6-2/TRBV6-3,CASPTVEVAKTQNTGELFF,TGTGCCAGCCCTACAGTAGAGGTCGCGAAGACACAGAACACCGGGGAGCTGTTTTTT
many,TRBJ2-3,TRBD2,TRBV2,CASSEVVSGKRTDTQYF,TGTGCCAGCAGTGAAGTTGTTAGCGGGAAACGCACAGATACGCAGTATTTT
-,TRBJ2-2,-,TRBV18,CASSPGDRGSGELFF,TGTGCCAGCTCACCAGGGGACCGAGGCTCCGGGGAGCTGTTTTTT
many,TRBJ2-5,TRBD1,TRBV29-1,CSVVPGQLAGETQYF,TGCAGCGTTGTTCCGGGACAGCTAGCCGGGGAGACCCAGTACTTC
many,TRBJ2-7,TRBD2,TRBV11-1,CASSRTSVGYEQYF,TGTGCCAGCAGCCGGACTAGCGTCGGGTACGAGCAGTACTTC
few,TRBJ2-7,-,TRBV27,CASSLSIPDRYEQYF,TGTGCCAGCAGTTTATCGATCCCGGACAGATACGAGCAGTACTTC
-,TRBJ2-1,-,TRBV25-1,CASSGNRGGYNEQFF,TGTGCCAGCAGTGGAAACAGAGGGGGGTACAATGAGCAGTTCTTC
few,TRBJ2-1,-,TRBV27,CASSFGGSQFF,TGTGCCAGCAGTTTTGGGGGTTCGCAGTTCTTC
-,TRBJ2-1,TRBD1,TRBV4-1,CASSSGQGIDEQFF,TGCGCCAGCAGCTCGGGACAGGGTATCGATGAGCAGTTCTTC
-,TRBJ2-5,TRBD2,TRBV7-2,CASSLESGSSPYF,TGTGCCAGCAGCTTAGAAAGCGGGAGCTCCCCCTACTTC
many,TRBJ2-7,TRBD2,TRBV5-1,CASSSTSGDYEQYF,TGCGCCAGCAGCAGCACTAGCGGAGACTACGAGCAGTACTTC
-,TRBJ1-1,TRBD1,TRBV9,CASSDTTTGGGTEAFF,TGTGCCAGCAGCGACACGACTACAGGGGGCGGCACTGAAGCTTTCTTT
many,TRBJ2-3,TRBD1,TRBV30,CAWTAQGAQDTQYF,TGTGCCTGGACGGCCCAGGGGGCGCAAGATACGCAGTATTTT
many,TRBJ2-7,-,TRBV28,CASTSSGAAYEQYF,TGTGCCAGCACCTCATCGGGCGCAGCCTACGAGCAGTACTTC
many,TRBJ1-1,-,TRBV7-8,CASSFTATLAFF,TGTGCCAGCAGCTTTACGGCGACATTGGCTTTCTTT
-,TRBJ2-3,-,TRBV18,CASSSSGTASTDTQYF,TGTGCCAGCAGCTCGAGCGGGACAGCTAGCACAGATACGCAGTATTTT
many,TRBJ2-3,TRBD2,TRBV20-1,CSAPRTRTDTQYF,TGCAGTGCTCCCCGGACTAGAACAGATACGCAGTATTTT
-,TRBJ2-1,-,TRBV20-1,CSARPINYNEQFF,TGCAGTGCTAGGCCCATTAATTACAATGAGCAGTTCTTC
many,TRBJ2-1,-,TRBV5-1,CASSLVGTAGEQFF,TGCGCCAGCAGCTTGGTTGGGACAGCGGGGGAGCAGTTCTTC
many,TRBJ2-1,TRBD2,TRBV29-1,CSAAAGVGAEQFF,TGCAGCGCCGCGGCGGGAGTGGGAGCTGAGCAGTTCTTC
-,TRBJ2-1,TRBD2,TRBV6-5,CASSYKTSGKNEQFF,TGTGCCAGCAGTTACAAGACTAGCGGGAAGAATGAGCAGTTCTTC
many,TRBJ1-1,TRBD1,TRBV12-3/TRBV12-4,CASSQQNRGMNTEAFF,TGTGCCAGCAGTCAACAAAACAGGGGGATGAACACTGAAGCTTTCTTT
few,TRBJ2-7,-,TRBV14,CASSQGHNYEQYF,TGTGCCAGCAGCCAAGGACACAACTACGAGCAGTACTTC
-,TRBJ1-4,TRBD1,TRBV5-6,CASSFWTGNEKLFF,TGTGCCAGCAGCTTTTGGACAGGAAATGAAAAACTGTTTTTT
many,TRBJ2-7,-,TRBV29-1,CSVVPGASYEQYF,TGCAGCGTTGTCCCTGGAGCTTCCTACGAGCAGTACTTC
many,TRBJ1-1,-,TRBV6-1,CASSHRTMNTEAFF,TGTGCCAGCAGCCACAGGACGATGAACACTGAAGCTTTCTTT
few,TRBJ2-4,-,TRBV27,CASSFGRGDIQYF,TGTGCCAGCAGTTTTGGCAGGGGGGACATTCAGTACTTC
once,TRBJ2-3,-,TRBV10-2,CASRTYQTDTQYF,TGCGCCAGCAGAACCTACCAGACAGATACGCAGTATTTT
many,TRBJ2-7,TRBD2,TRBV7-9,CASSWGASGSYEQYF,TGTGCCAGCAGCTGGGGGGCTAGCGGGAGTTACGAGCAGTACTTC
many,TRBJ2-7,TRBD1,TRBV28,CASRWTGVGEQYF,TGTGCCAGCCGGTGGACAGGGGTCGGAGAGCAGTACTTC
many,TRBJ2-7,TRBD1,TRBV7-9,CAGRTGAYEQYF,TGTGCCGGACGTACAGGGGCCTACGAGCAGTACTTC
few,TRBJ1-2,-,TRBV5-1,CASSYLQEGIDGYTF,TGCGCCAGCAGCTACCTACAGGAGGGAATTGATGGCTACACCTTC